The 15 T cell receptor beta chains presented below share a single source sample, sequenced in a study of blood T cell repertoires in COVID-19. Clones were sequenced by immunoSEQ multiplex PCR, and TCRdb holds only the in-frame ones, with some missing. Of approximately 170,000 clones in the sample, over 75% were seen once. Specimen: PBMCs or T cells enriched from blood (not recorded which). The receptors here all came from a woman under 30 who had recovered from COVID-19.

This chain links TRBV4-3 with TRBJ2-3, with TRBD2 matching over 9 bases. V shed 1 base, J shed 2 bases, and the junction held 4 bases outside the gene matches. The CDR3 contains 16 residues. The germline V gene encodes CDR1 LGHNA and CDR2 YSLEER. CDR3 region: CASSQGGGGNTDTQYF. The DNA for the CDR3 is TGCGCCAGCAGCCAAGGCGGGGGGGGCAACACAGATACGCAGTATTTT.

Notes on this clone: This sample also contains other DNA sequences that code for the same CDR3. The rearrangement uses TRBV6-5 and TRBJ1-1; D gene unclear. Per the germline V gene, CDR1 is MNHEY and CDR2 is SVGAGI. The V end was cut by 8 bases, the J end by 2 bases, with 6 bases between. The CDR3 spans 11 residues. The CDR3: CASPGNTEAFF. The CDR3 DNA follows: TGTGCCAGCCCGGGAAACACTGAAGCTTTCTTT.

A few counts support this clone. The rearrangement uses TRBV10-1 and TRBJ2-7; TRBD1 agrees at 7 bases. Germline V gene sequence: CDR1 WNHNN, CDR2 SYGVQD (reference sequence). This CDR3 is built from 14 residues. V lost 5 bases to trimming and J lost 3 bases; unmatched junction nucleotides: 7. The CDR3: CASSPSGQLYEQYF. CDR3 nucleotide sequence: TGCGCCAGCAGTCCCTCGGGACAGCTCTACGAGCAGTACTTC.

This clone was recorded a few times. The chain links TRBV5-4 to TRBJ1-2; D remains ambiguous. The CDR3 is 11 amino acids. Germline CDR1 SGHNT, CDR2 YYREEE (reference sequence). Trimming cost V 0 bases and J 8 bases, with 5 bases left between them. The CDR3 nucleotides are TGTGCCAGCAGCTTGGGAGAGGGCTACACCTTC. As protein: CASSLGEGYTF.

The genes are TRBV18 and TRBJ2-7, with 12 nucleotides matching TRBD2. Germline trimming cut 3 bases from V and 5 bases from J; bases unmatched to any gene: 11. The germline V gene encodes CDR1 KGHSH and CDR2 LQKENI. This CDR3 is built from 17 residues. The CDR3 nucleotides read TGTGCCAGCTCACCCGGGACTAGCGGGTACATGGACCACGAGCAGTACTTC. Its protein product is CASSPGTSGYMDHEQYF.

J is TRBJ2-1 and V is TRBV6-5; 8 bases agree with TRBD2. The CDR3 extends over 16 amino acids. V shed 4 bases, J shed 5 bases, and the junction held 10 bases outside the gene matches. The germline CDR1 and CDR2 sequences are MNHEY and SVGAGI. The CDR3 loop reads CASSWTSGRPNNEQFF. As DNA, the CDR3 is TGTGCCAGCAGTTGGACGAGCGGGAGACCCAACAATGAGCAGTTCTTC.

The J gene is TRBJ2-3, the V gene TRBV7-2, with TRBD1 matching 7 bases. Germline V gives CDR1 SGHTA, CDR2 FQGNSA. V shed 2 bases and J 1 base; nucleotides not matched to a gene: 9. This CDR3 has 17 amino acids. CDR3 residues: CASSLSHLGTGTDTQYF. The CDR3 nucleotides are TGTGCCAGCAGCTTATCCCACCTTGGGACAGGCACAGATACGCAGTATTTT.

The chain joins TRBV11-3 to TRBJ2-7, with 9 nucleotides matching TRBD1. Trimming cost V 5 bases and J 4 bases; bases outside gene matches: 9. This CDR3 spans 15 amino acids. Looked up from germline, CDR1 is SGHNT and CDR2 is YENEEA. The CDR3 DNA follows: TGTGCCAGCAGCCCGGGACAGGGCCAAGGGTACGAGCAGTACTTC. It codes for CASSPGQGQGYEQYF.

The V and J genes are TRBV6-5 and TRBJ1-5; 7 nucleotides align to TRBD1. Germline trimming cut 8 bases from V and 6 bases from J; bases unmatched to any gene: 10. Germline CDR1 MNHEY, CDR2 SVGAGI. The CDR3 has 14 amino acids. The DNA of the CDR3 is TGTGCCAGCGGCAGGGACAGAGGGGTTCAGCCCCAGCATTTT. Translating gives CASGRDRGVQPQHF.

The chain is built from TRBV14 and TRBJ2-3, with D perhaps matching TRBD2 (6 bases). CDR3 length: 16 residues. Trimming stripped 4 bases from V and 0 bases from J, with 14 bases between. Germline V CDR1 and CDR2: SGHDN, FVKESK. Here the CDR3 reads CASSRRLGESTDTQYF. The DNA for the CDR3 is TGTGCCAGCAGCCGACGACTAGGGGAGAGCACAGATACGCAGTATTTT.

The chain recombines TRBV28 with TRBJ1-1; 9 positions agree with TRBD1. Losses at the gene ends were 5 bases for V and 5 bases for J; bases not matched to a gene: 9. The V gene's germline CDR1 is MDHEN and CDR2 SYDVKM. The CDR3 is made up of 15 amino acids. The chain's CDR3 is CASSRPGQGRTEAFF. The CDR3 bases are TGTGCCAGCAGTCGACCGGGACAGGGTAGAACTGAAGCTTTCTTT.

V gene TRBV9 combines with J gene TRBJ1-1, with D perhaps TRBD1 (5 bases). The CDR3 is 15 amino acids. Between the trimmed V and J ends, which lost 3 bases and 1 base, there was a span of 13 bases. Germline V gives CDR1 SGDLS, CDR2 YYNGEE. The CDR3 protein is CASSALLGGNTEAFF. In DNA, the CDR3 is TGTGCCAGCAGCGCTCTCCTGGGGGGGAACACTGAAGCTTTCTTT.

The chain carries TRBV20-1 and TRBJ1-2, with 8 positions matching TRBD1. Germline V gene lookup returns CDR1 DFQATT and CDR2 SNEGSKA (reference sequence). The CDR3 covers 11 residues. The DNA of the CDR3 is TGCTCCCCCGACAGGGGCCAGGGCTACACCTTC. This gives the protein CSPDRGQGYTF.

This clone has only a few counts. V usage is TRBV4-2 and J usage is TRBJ1-3; D might be TRBD1 (6 bases). The length of the CDR3 is 16 residues. Germline V lookup: CDR1 LGHNA, CDR2 YNFKEQ. V lost 1 base to trimming and J lost 2 bases, with 12 bases between them. The CDR3 bases are TGTGCCAGCAGCCAAGGATCTTCAGGGGCTGGAAACACCATATATTTT. Its translation: CASSQGSSGAGNTIYF.

The chain carries TRBV27 and TRBJ2-5; 8 nucleotides line up with TRBD2. The junction had 8 bases not matched to a gene; V was cut back by 0 bases and J by 5 bases. CDR3 length equals 16 residues. CDR1 and CDR2 from the germline V gene are MNHEY and SMNVEV (reference sequence). CDR3 residues: CASSLSGGAWRETQYF. CDR3 in DNA: TGTGCCAGCAGTTTATCCGGGGGGGCCTGGAGGGAGACCCAGTACTTC.